The following is a TCR beta chain sequence with its context. The antigen is undetermined. PCR was performed using 60 Vbeta and 13 Jbeta primers. TCRdb's table, derived via immunoSEQ multiplex PCR, lists solely in-frame clones and lacks some. The sample has tens of thousands of clones; less than 10% are singletons. The sample is drawn from a study of cytomegalovirus exposure and HLA in healthy donors. For the study at large: Unique TCRs numbering roughly 85 million, obtained from HLA-typed donors, made up an early data release. Under 85% of 350 to 400 genotyped donors fell in the Caucasian-associated ancestry cluster.

There are 16 residues in the CDR3. The V and J ends lost 0 bases and 1 base respectively, with 10 bases between them. Study-wide findings and caveats: In a later analysis, several top co-occurrence clusters appeared linked to parvovirus B19, influenza, CMV and Epstein-Barr virus. Available immune exposure information covered CMV serostatus only.

The sequenced sample consisted of PBMCs. The chain uses TRBV5-3 and TRBJ2-2; the D is unclear. TRBV5-3 is given ORF status, its function remaining uncertain. This TCR was recovered from a man in his forties or fifties in good health and CMV-seronegative. CDR3 region: CARSLGHRKNTGELFF. In DNA form, the CDR3 reads TGTGCCAGAAGCTTGGGACATAGAAAGAACACCGGGGAGCTGTTTTTT.